A selection of T cell receptor beta chains follows, all from one sample in a study of cytomegalovirus exposure and HLA in healthy donors. Sequenced by immunoSEQ multiplex PCR; TCRdb stores in-frame clones only, minus some. The sample comprises 150,000 to 170,000 clones, more than 75% of which are singletons, and 7.5% to 9% rests with the top ten. The sample was PBMCs. These receptors came from a young man in good health and CMV-seropositive. Each CDR3 is given with its conserved first and last residue.

V	J	length	CDR3
TRBV6-1	TRBJ2-5	11	CASSPLETQYF
TRBV10-3	TRBJ2-3	12	CAISENSDTQYF
TRBV11-2	TRBJ2-7	18	CASSPPSPGTSGSYEQYF
TRBV7-7	TRBJ2-1	14	CASSLGGSYNEQFF
TRBV7-9	TRBJ2-1	15	CASSLGGGLNNEQFF
TRBV7-9	TRBJ1-3	16	CASREERQGPGNTIYF
TRBV2	TRBJ1-1	11	CASRDWGEAFF
TRBV27	TRBJ1-5	13	CASRRTVNQPQHF
TRBV5-1	TRBJ1-1	15	CASSLGTGGNTEAFF
TRBV28	TRBJ1-3	14	CASRLTGAGNTIYF
TRBV19	TRBJ2-5	14	CASSRQGAQETQYF
TRBV4-1	TRBJ1-4	17	CASSPWTEGLTNEKLFF
TRBV2	TRBJ1-3	13	CASSPGQGNTIYF
TRBV6-6	TRBJ1-1	13	CASTAQGSTEAFF
TRBV10-3	TRBJ1-6	13	CAISLGGTAPLHF
TRBV6-5	TRBJ2-7	13	CASRGTGSYEQYF
TRBV11-2	TRBJ1-1	15	CASSLARGLNTEAFF
TRBV11-3	TRBJ1-3	14	CASSRKGSGNTIYF
TRBV27	TRBJ1-5	17	CASRSLSGVNSNQPQHF
TRBV30	TRBJ2-5	13	CAWGLAEVRTQYF
TRBV5-1	TRBJ1-2	17	CASSLGPDRAQDYGYTF
TRBV28	TRBJ2-3	18	CASSLGLAGGPSTDTQYF
TRBV4-1	TRBJ1-5	15	CASSHSTGGGQPQHF
TRBV7-9	TRBJ1-5	13	CASSLGQNQPQHF
TRBV11-2	TRBJ2-1	14	CASSLESRGREQFF
TRBV6-5	TRBJ2-1	15	CASSFTSGAYNEQFF
TRBV4-2	TRBJ1-1	17	CASSQSAGQGDLTEAFF
TRBV28	TRBJ1-2	14	CASGTGSLGYGYTF